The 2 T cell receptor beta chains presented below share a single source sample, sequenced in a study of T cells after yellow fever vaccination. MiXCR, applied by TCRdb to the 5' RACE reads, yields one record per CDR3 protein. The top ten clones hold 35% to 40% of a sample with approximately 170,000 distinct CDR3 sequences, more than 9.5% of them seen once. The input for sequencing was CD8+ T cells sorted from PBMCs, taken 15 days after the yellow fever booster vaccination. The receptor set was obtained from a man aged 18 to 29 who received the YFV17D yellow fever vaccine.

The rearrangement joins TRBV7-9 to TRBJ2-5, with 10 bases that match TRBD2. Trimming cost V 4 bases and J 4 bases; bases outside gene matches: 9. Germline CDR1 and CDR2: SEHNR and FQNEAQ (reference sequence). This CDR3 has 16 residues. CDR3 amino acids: CASSSRSGGALETQYF. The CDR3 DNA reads TGTGCCAGCAGCTCGAGGAGCGGGGGGGCCCTAGAGACCCAGTACTTC.

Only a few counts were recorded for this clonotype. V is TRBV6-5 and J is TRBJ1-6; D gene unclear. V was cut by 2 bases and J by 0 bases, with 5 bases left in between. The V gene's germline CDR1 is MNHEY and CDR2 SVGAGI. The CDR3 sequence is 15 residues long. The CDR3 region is CASSYRSSYNSPLHF. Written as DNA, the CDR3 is TGTGCCAGCAGTTACCGGAGCTCCTATAATTCACCCCTCCACTTT.